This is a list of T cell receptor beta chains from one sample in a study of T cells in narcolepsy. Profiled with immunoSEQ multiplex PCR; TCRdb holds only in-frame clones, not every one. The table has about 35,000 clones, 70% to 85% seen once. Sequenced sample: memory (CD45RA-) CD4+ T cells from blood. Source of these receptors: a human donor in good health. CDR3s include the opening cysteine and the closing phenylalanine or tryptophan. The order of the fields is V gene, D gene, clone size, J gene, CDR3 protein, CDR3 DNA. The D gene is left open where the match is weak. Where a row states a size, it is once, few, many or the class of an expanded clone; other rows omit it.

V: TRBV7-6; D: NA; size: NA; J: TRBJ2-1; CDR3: CASSRIPGMGSYNEQFF; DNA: TGTGCCAGCAGCCGAATCCCAGGGATGGGCTCCTACAATGAGCAGTTCTTC
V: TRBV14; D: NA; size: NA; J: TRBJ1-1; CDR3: CASSQSITEAFF; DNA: TGTGCCAGCAGCCAGAGTATAACTGAAGCTTTCTTT
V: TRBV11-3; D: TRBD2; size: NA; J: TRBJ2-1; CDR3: CASAQTSGYNEQFF; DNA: TGTGCCAGCGCTCAGACTAGCGGATACAATGAGCAGTTCTTC
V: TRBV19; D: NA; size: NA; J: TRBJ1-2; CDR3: CASSIASTGQNSYGYTF; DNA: TGTGCCAGTAGTATTGCTTCGACCGGGCAAAATTCCTATGGCTACACCTTC
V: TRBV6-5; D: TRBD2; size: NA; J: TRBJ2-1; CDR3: CASRATPLADNEQFF; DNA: TGTGCCAGCAGAGCAACCCCACTAGCGGATAATGAGCAGTTCTTC
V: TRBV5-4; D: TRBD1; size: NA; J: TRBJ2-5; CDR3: CASSLNRGLGETQYF; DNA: TGTGCCAGCAGCCTCAACAGGGGGCTGGGAGAGACCCAGTACTTC
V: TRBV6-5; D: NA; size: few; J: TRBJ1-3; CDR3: CASSWDNSGNTIYF; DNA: TGTGCCAGCAGTTGGGACAACTCTGGAAACACCATATATTTT
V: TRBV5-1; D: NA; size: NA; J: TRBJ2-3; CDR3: CASSFQRQDTQYF; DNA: TGCGCCAGCAGTTTCCAGCGCCAAGATACGCAGTATTTT
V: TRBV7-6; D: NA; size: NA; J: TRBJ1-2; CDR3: CASSPGRGINYGYTF; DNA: TGTGCCAGCAGTCCCGGGAGGGGAATTAACTATGGCTACACCTTC
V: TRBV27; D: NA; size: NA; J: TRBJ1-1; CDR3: CASSFTRGITEAFF; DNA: TGTGCCAGCAGTTTCACCAGGGGAATCACTGAAGCTTTCTTT
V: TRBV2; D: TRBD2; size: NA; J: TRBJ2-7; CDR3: CASSETSGSTTYEQYF; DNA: TGTGCCAGCAGTGAGACTAGCGGGAGTACGACCTACGAGCAGTACTTC
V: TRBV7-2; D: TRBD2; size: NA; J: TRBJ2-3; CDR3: CASSKGLAVDTQYF; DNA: TGTGCCAGCAGCAAGGGACTAGCTGTAGATACGCAGTATTTT
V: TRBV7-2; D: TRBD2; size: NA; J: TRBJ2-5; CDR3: CASSQSGRQETQYF; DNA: TGTGCCAGCAGCCAAAGCGGGAGACAAGAGACCCAGTACTTC
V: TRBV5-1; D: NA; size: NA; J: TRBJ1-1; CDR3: CASSLEGGNTEAFF; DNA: TGCGCCAGCAGCTTGGAAGGGGGTAACACTGAAGCTTTCTTT
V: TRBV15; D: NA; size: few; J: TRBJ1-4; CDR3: CATSRDAGATNEKLFF; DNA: TGTGCCACCAGCAGAGACGCGGGGGCAACTAATGAAAAACTGTTTTTT
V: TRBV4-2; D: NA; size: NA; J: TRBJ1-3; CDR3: CASSQGVRNTIYF; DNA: TGTGCCAGCAGCCAGGGGGTCCGAAACACCATATATTTT
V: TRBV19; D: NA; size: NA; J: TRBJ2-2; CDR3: CASSMPGVLNTGELFF; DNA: TGTGCCAGTAGTATGCCGGGGGTACTAAACACCGGGGAGCTGTTTTTT
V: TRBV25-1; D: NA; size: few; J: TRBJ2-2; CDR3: CASSLGAGGTGELFF; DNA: TGTGCCAGCAGCCTCGGGGCAGGGGGGACCGGGGAGCTGTTTTTT
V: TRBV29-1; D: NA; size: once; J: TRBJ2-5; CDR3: CSVLDHGETQYF; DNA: TGCAGCGTTTTAGACCACGGGGAGACCCAGTACTTC
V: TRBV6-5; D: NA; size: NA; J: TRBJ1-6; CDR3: CASSYGQAHNSPLHF; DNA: TGTGCCAGCAGTTATGGGCAGGCCCATAATTCACCCCTCCACTTT
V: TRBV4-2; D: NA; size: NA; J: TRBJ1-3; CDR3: CASSQDPSGVGGNTIYF; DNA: TGTGCCAGCAGCCAAGATCCCTCGGGGGTAGGAGGAAACACCATATATTTT
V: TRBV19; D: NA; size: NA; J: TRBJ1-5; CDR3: CASSFGNQPQHF; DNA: TGTGCCAGTAGTTTCGGGAATCAGCCCCAGCATTTT
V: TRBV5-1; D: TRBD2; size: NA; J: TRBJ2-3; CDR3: CASGGGGDTDTQYF; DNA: TGCGCCAGCGGTGGCGGGGGAGACACAGATACGCAGTATTTT
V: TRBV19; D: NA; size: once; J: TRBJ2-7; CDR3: CASSKEASETYEQYF; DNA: TGTGCCAGTAGTAAGGAGGCTAGCGAAACCTACGAGCAGTACTTC
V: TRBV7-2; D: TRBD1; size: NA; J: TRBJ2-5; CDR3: CASRPGQGKGETQYF; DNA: TGTGCCAGCAGACCAGGACAGGGGAAGGGGGAGACCCAGTACTTC
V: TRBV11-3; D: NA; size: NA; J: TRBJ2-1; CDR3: CASSKHRDNEQFF; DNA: TGTGCCAGCAGCAAACACAGGGACAATGAGCAGTTCTTC
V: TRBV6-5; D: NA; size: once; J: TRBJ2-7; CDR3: CASSNRDSEQYF; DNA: TGTGCCAGCAGCAACAGAGATAGCGAGCAGTACTTC
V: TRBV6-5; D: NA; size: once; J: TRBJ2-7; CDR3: CASSGIPFQYF; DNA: TGTGCCAGCAGTGGTATCCCCTTCCAGTACTTC
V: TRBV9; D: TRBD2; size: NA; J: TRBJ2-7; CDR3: CASSPTGTSNTVF; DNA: TGTGCCAGCAGTCCTACCGGGACTAGCAATACTGTCTTC
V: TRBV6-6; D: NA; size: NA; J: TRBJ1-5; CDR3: CASSYSQVGQPQHF; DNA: TGTGCCAGCAGTTACTCGCAGGTGGGTCAGCCCCAGCATTTT
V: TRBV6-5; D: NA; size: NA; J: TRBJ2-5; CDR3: CASSWGGGQETQYF; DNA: TGTGCCAGCAGCTGGGGAGGCGGGCAAGAGACCCAGTACTTC
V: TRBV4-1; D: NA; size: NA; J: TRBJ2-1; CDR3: CASSQEGAGSSYNEQFF; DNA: TGCGCCAGCAGCCAAGAGGGGGCGGGGTCCTCCTACAATGAGCAGTTCTTC
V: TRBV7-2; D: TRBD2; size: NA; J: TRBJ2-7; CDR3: CASSSGGTSYEQYF; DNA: TGTGCCAGCAGCTCGGGGGGAACCTCCTACGAGCAGTACTTC
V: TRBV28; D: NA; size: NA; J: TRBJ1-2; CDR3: CASTVGHNYGYTF; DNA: TGTGCCAGCACCGTGGGCCACAACTATGGCTACACCTTC
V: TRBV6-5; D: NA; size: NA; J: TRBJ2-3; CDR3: CASSYGVVETDTQYF; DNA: TGTGCCAGCAGTTACGGAGTGGTTGAGACAGATACGCAGTATTTT
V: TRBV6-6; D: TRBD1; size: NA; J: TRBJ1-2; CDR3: CASSKDRGNGYTF; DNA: TGTGCCAGCAGCAAGGACAGGGGGAATGGCTACACCTTC
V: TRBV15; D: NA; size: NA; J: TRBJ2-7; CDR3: CATSRVGVGEQYF; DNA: TGTGCCACCAGCAGAGTAGGGGTCGGGGAGCAGTACTTC
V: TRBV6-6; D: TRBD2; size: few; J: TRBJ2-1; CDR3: CASSKLAGGPNEQFF; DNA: TGTGCCAGCAGTAAATTAGCGGGGGGGCCCAATGAGCAGTTCTTC
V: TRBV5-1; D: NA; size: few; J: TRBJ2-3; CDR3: CASRRGEDTDTQYF; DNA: TGCGCCAGCAGGAGGGGGGAGGACACAGATACGCAGTATTTT
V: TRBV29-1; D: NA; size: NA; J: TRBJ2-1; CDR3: CSVPPGDARYNEQFF; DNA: TGCAGCGTCCCCCCCGGGGATGCGCGATACAATGAGCAGTTCTTC
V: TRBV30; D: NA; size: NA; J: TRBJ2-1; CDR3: CAWRGNGPNNEQFF; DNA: TGTGCCTGGAGGGGAAACGGGCCCAACAATGAGCAGTTCTTC
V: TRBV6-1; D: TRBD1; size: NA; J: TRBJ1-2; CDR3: CATNPTGDYGYTF; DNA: TGTGCCACCAACCCGACAGGGGACTATGGCTACACCTTC
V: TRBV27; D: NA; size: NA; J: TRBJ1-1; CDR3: CASSPGARVLAFF; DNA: TGTGCCAGCAGTCCCGGGGCCCGGGTACTCGCTTTCTTT
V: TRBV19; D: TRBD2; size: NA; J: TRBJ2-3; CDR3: CASSPGTRADTQYF; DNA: TGTGCCAGTAGTCCCGGGACTAGGGCAGATACGCAGTATTTT
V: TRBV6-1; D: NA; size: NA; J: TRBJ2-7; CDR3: CASSGIPFQYF; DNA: TGTGCCAGCAGTGGTATCCCCTTCCAGTACTTC
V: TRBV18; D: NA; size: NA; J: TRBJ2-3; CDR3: CASSRELDTQYF; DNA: TGTGCCAGCTCGAGAGAACTTGATACGCAGTATTTT
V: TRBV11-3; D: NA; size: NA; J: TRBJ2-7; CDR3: CASSLGQTYEQYF; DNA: TGTGCCAGCAGCTTAGGACAGACCTACGAGCAGTACTTC
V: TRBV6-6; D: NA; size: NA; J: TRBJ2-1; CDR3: CASSPPGLGFNEQFF; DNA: TGTGCCAGCAGTCCTCCAGGGTTGGGCTTCAATGAGCAGTTCTTC
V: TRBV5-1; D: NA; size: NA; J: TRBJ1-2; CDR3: CASTLQGPQDGYTF; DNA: TGCGCCAGCACCCTTCAGGGTCCTCAAGATGGCTACACCTTC
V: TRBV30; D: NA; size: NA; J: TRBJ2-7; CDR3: CAWNKHGGTYEQYF; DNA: TGTGCCTGGAACAAACATGGGGGGACGTACGAGCAGTACTTC
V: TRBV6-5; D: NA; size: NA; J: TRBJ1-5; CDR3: CASAYSNQPQHF; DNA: TGTGCCAGCGCTTATAGCAATCAGCCCCAGCATTTT
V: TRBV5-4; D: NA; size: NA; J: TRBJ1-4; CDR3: CASSPTLSGEEKLFF; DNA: TGTGCCAGCAGCCCAACGCTCTCAGGGGAGGAAAAACTGTTTTTT
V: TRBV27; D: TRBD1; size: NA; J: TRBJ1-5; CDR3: CASSLGTGGGQPQHF; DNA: TGTGCCAGCAGTTTAGGGACAGGGGGAGGTCAGCCCCAGCATTTT
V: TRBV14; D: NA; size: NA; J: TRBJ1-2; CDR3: CASSQNQGDGYTF; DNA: TGTGCCAGCAGCCAAAACCAGGGTGATGGCTACACCTTC
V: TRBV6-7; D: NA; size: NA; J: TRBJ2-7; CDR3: CAGSYLSNRVSSYEQYF; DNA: TGTGCCGGCAGTTACCTTTCAAACAGGGTGAGCTCCTACGAGCAGTACTTC